This TCR beta chain came from a study of T cell changes during pregnancy in multiple sclerosis. Clones were read by immunoSEQ multiplex PCR, and TCRdb kept only the in-frame ones, dropping some. Among almost 20,000 clones, about 87% were seen once, and the ten largest hold around 7%. CDR1 and CDR2 (germline): LGHNA, YSLEER. V gave up 3 bases and J gave up 3 bases, with 12 bases separating them. The CDR3 has 14 amino acids. This sequence was found in a female donor in good health, enrolled as a control in a pregnancy study. The V call is TRBV4-3, the J call TRBJ2-7, with a possible D match to TRBD2 (6 bases). The sequencing used CD8+ T cells from peripheral blood mononuclear cells, collected in the third trimester of pregnancy. CDR3 loop: CASSQGRDFYEQYF. DNA for the CDR3: TGCGCCAGCAGCCAGGGTCGGGACTTCTACGAGCAGTACTTC.